The text below deals with one T cell receptor beta chain. The data are from a study of blood T cell repertoires in COVID-19. Turning to the study itself: The analysed material was cDNA or gDNA that came from T cells, B-cell-depleted T cells, or PBMCs.

Trimming removed 5 bases at V and 0 bases at J, with 14 bases between. CDR3 length: 16 residues. Per germline, CDR1 LNHDA and CDR2 SQIVND (reference sequence). Sequencing used immunoSEQ multiplex PCR; TCRdb keeps in-frame clones, though not all of them. The sample consists of over 350,000 clones, around 89% of them appearing once. V gene TRBV19 combines with J gene TRBJ2-1; D uncertain. Sequenced input: PBMCs or T cells enriched from blood (not recorded which). This clonotype was obtained from a woman aged 18 to 35 who had recovered from COVID-19. CDR3 sequence (DNA): TGTGCCAGTAGTGAGAGCCAGGTGGTCTCCTACAATGAGCAGTTCTTC. This codes for CASSESQVVSYNEQFF.